The 20 T cell receptor beta chains below all came from one sample that was sequenced in a study of blood T cell repertoires in COVID-19. Only in-frame clones appear in the TCRdb table, and some are missing; sequencing was by immunoSEQ multiplex PCR. This table has 130,000 or so clones, about 85% appearing once. Sequencing was done on a sample of peripheral blood. The receptor set was obtained from a human donor with COVID-19, enrolled during active disease. The donor label of this sample is uncertain.

V and J are TRBV3-1 (or the pseudogene TRBV3-2) and TRBJ2-3, with TRBD2 matching 10 bases. With V trimmed by 10 bases and J by 4 bases, 8 bases remained unmatched. The CDR3 runs 14 residues. The germline gives CDR1 LGHDT, CDR2 YNNKEL (reference sequence). The CDR3 sequence: CATSKRGGADTQYF. The CDR3 region has the DNA TGTGCCACTTCCAAGCGGGGGGGAGCAGATACGCAGTATTTT.

The chain carries TRBV18 and TRBJ1-4; D gene ambiguous. Per the germline V gene, CDR1 is KGHSH and CDR2 is LQKENI. This CDR3 spans 14 amino acids. V lost 4 bases to trimming and J lost 3 bases, with 9 bases between them. CDR3 coding DNA: TGTGCCAGCTCACTAGCCAGATCTAATGAAAAACTGTTTTTT. This gives the protein CASSLARSNEKLFF.

CDR3 sequence (DNA): TGTGCCAGTCGTAAGGGACAGGGGAACACTGAAGCTTTCTTT. This codes for CASRKGQGNTEAFF. This chain uses TRBV19 with TRBJ1-1; 9 bases are shared with TRBD1. Trimming at V came to 8 bases and at J to 1 base, leaving 5 bases not matched to a gene. CDR1 LNHDA and CDR2 SQIVND come from the germline V gene (reference sequence). CDR3 length equals 14 residues.

This clone showed up just once. The chain has TRBV27 and TRBJ1-6; tentative D call: TRBD1 (5 bases). The length of the CDR3 is 15 residues. V lost 7 bases and J lost 7, with 17 bases in between. Germline assignment: CDR1 MNHEY and CDR2 SMNVEV (reference sequence). This chain's CDR3 is CASTAAGRVNSPLHF. In DNA form, the CDR3 reads TGTGCCAGCACCGCGGCGGGACGGGTGAATTCACCCCTCCACTTT.

The J gene is TRBJ1-4, the V gene TRBV15, with D maybe TRBD1 (6 bases). This CDR3 contains 15 residues. V was cut by 3 bases and J by 11 bases, with 19 bases left in between. Germline assignment: CDR1 LNHNV and CDR2 YYDKDF (reference sequence). For the CDR3, the DNA is TGTGCCACCAGCAGCCGTCGGGGTGGCCAGGGGAAACTGTTTTTT. Protein: CATSSRRGGQGKLFF.

CDR3 nucleotides: TGTGCCAGCAGTTTAGACAGGGATAATCAGCCCCAGCATTTT. As protein: CASSLDRDNQPQHF. V usage is TRBV28 and J usage is TRBJ1-5; 7 positions agree with TRBD1. Looked up from germline, CDR1 is MDHEN and CDR2 is SYDVKM. The V and J ends lost 2 bases and 4 bases, in that order; junction bases with no gene match: 2. The CDR3 covers 14 residues.

This sequence joins TRBV6-5 and TRBJ2-7; 7 bases match TRBD1. CDR1 and CDR2 from the germline V gene are MNHEY and SVGAGI. The CDR3 has 14 residues. The junction had 4 bases not matched to a gene; V was cut back by 2 bases and J by 3 bases. CDR3 DNA sequence: TGTGCCAGCAGTTACGGGACAGCTAACTACGAGCAGTACTTC. It codes for CASSYGTANYEQYF.

The chain uses TRBV30 and TRBJ2-4; weak D call: TRBD2 (6 bases). This CDR3 has 15 residues. Germline CDR1 is GTSNPN and CDR2 is SVGIG (reference sequence). Trimming removed 2 bases at V and 0 bases at J, with 11 bases between. This CDR3 reads CAWSTAGLAKNIQYF. CDR3 nucleotide sequence: TGTGCCTGGAGTACGGCGGGGTTAGCCAAAAACATTCAGTACTTC.

The J gene is TRBJ1-5, the V gene TRBV27; 10 nucleotides line up with TRBD1. CDR3 length: 16 residues. The V segment lost 4 bases and the J segment 3 bases; nucleotides outside the gene matches: 6. Germline values: CDR1 MNHEY, CDR2 SMNVEV (reference sequence). The CDR3 nucleotides read TGTGCCAGCAGTTCGGGACAGGGGACATTCAATCAGCCCCAGCATTTT. It is translated as CASSSGQGTFNQPQHF.

The chain couples TRBV10-3 to TRBJ2-7, with D possibly being TRBD2 (6 bases). The V gene lost 4 bases and the J gene lost 0 bases, with 16 bases spanning the gap. The length of the CDR3 is 16 residues. Germline-derived CDR1 and CDR2 are ENHRY and SYGVKD. CDR3 loop: CAISASRGGNSYEQYF. The CDR3 DNA follows: TGTGCCATCAGTGCCTCCCGCGGAGGGAACTCCTACGAGCAGTACTTC.

V and J are TRBV6-1 and TRBJ1-2; 7 bases are shared with TRBD1. J lost 8 bases, V lost 2 bases, and 8 bases had no gene match. The germline gives CDR1 MNHNS, CDR2 SASEGT. CDR3 size: 14 residues. The CDR3 loop is CASSELDRDQGYTF. CDR3 in DNA: TGTGCCAGCAGTGAATTAGACAGGGATCAAGGCTACACCTTC.

The gene calls are TRBV3-1 (or the pseudogene TRBV3-2) and TRBJ2-5, with D uncertain. This CDR3 has 13 residues. Germline V CDR1 and CDR2: LGHDT, YNNKEL (reference sequence). Deletions cut 1 base from V and 4 bases from J, with 7 bases between. As DNA, the CDR3 is TGTGCCAGCAGCCAAGTGAGGCGAGAGACCCAGTACTTC. Its protein product is CASSQVRRETQYF.

The chain links TRBV19 to TRBJ2-7, with 7 bases that match TRBD1. Germline-derived CDR1 and CDR2 are LNHDA and SQIVND (reference sequence). The V gene end was trimmed by 3 bases and the J gene end by 3 bases; junction bases not matched to a gene: 5. This CDR3 has 14 residues. CDR3 residues: CASSMEDRVYEQYF. CDR3 nucleotides: TGTGCCAGTAGTATGGAAGACAGGGTCTACGAGCAGTACTTC.

The DNA of the CDR3 is TGTACTGAACCCGGGACTCTCGATAGCAATCAGCCCCAGCATTTT. Protein: CTEPGTLDSNQPQHF. The chain employs TRBV28 and TRBJ1-5; perhaps TRBD1 as D (5 bases). Germline lookup yields CDR1 MDHEN and CDR2 SYDVKM. The CDR3 has 15 amino acids.

The chain carries TRBV19 and TRBJ1-1; D may be TRBD1 (5 bases). CDR1 is LNHDA and CDR2 is SQIVND in the germline V gene (reference sequence). The CDR3 covers 15 residues. The V gene lost 5 bases and the J gene lost 5 bases, with 18 bases spanning the gap. The CDR3 nucleotides are TGTGCCAGTAGTGGGGGTACGCGGGGCTCTACTGAAGCTTTCTTT. Amino acids: CASSGGTRGSTEAFF.

The chain carries TRBV6-1 and TRBJ2-1, with TRBD2 identical over 7 bases. Per the germline V gene, CDR1 is MNHNS and CDR2 is SASEGT. After removal of 0 bases from V and 4 bases from J, the junction contained 18 bases not matched to a gene. This CDR3 is built from 20 residues. This CDR3 reads CASSEAPGLAVESFYNEQFF. DNA for the CDR3: TGTGCCAGCAGTGAAGCGCCTGGGCTAGCGGTTGAGTCTTTTTACAATGAGCAGTTCTTC.

This clone appeared a single time. At one end, the junction sequence differs from germline, possibly due to a read error. The chain is built from TRBV7-7 and TRBJ2-1, with 14 bases lining up with TRBD2. The CDR3 sequence is 17 residues long. Germline CDR1 SSHAT, CDR2 FNYEAQ (reference sequence). The CDR3 DNA follows: TGTGCTAGCAGCTTGTACCCCGGGACTAGCGGGAGTAATGAGCAGTTCTTC. Residues: CASSLYPGTSGSNEQFF. The variable domain in full, with the rest retrieved from reference TRBV7-7 and TRBJ2-1, is GAGVSQSPRYKVTKRGQDVTLRCDPISSHATLYWYQQALGQGPEFLTYFNYEAQPDKSGLPSDRFSAERPEGSISTLTIQRTEQRDSAMYRCASSLYPGTSGSNEQFFGPGTRLTVL.

V and J are TRBV11-3 and TRBJ1-1; 8 bases align to TRBD1. Trimming cost V 4 bases and J 7 bases; bases outside gene matches: 8. CDR3 size: 14 residues. Looked up from germline, CDR1 is SGHNT and CDR2 is YENEEA. CDR3 in DNA: TGTGCCAGCAGCTCCGGGACAGGAGCTATTGAAGCTTTCTTT. Protein product: CASSSGTGAIEAFF.

The chain links TRBV7-6 to TRBJ2-5; D unresolved. V lost 0 bases and J 5 bases, leaving 16 bases between the germline ends. There are 16 residues in the CDR3. CDR1 and CDR2 from the germline V gene are SGHVS and FNYEAQ. Written as DNA, the CDR3 is TGTGCCAGCAGCTTAGCAAGCTCTACGCTGTGGGAGACCCAGTACTTC. Its translation: CASSLASSTLWETQYF.

The chain joins TRBV11-3 to TRBJ2-1; TRBD2 matches at 7 bases. With 4 bases clipped from V and 0 bases from J, the junction kept 3 bases outside the gene matches. The CDR3 consists of 15 residues. Germline V lookup: CDR1 SGHNT, CDR2 YENEEA. CDR3 DNA: TGTGCCAGCAGCTCAGGCGGGAGCTCCTACAATGAGCAGTTCTTC. Protein sequence: CASSSGGSSYNEQFF.